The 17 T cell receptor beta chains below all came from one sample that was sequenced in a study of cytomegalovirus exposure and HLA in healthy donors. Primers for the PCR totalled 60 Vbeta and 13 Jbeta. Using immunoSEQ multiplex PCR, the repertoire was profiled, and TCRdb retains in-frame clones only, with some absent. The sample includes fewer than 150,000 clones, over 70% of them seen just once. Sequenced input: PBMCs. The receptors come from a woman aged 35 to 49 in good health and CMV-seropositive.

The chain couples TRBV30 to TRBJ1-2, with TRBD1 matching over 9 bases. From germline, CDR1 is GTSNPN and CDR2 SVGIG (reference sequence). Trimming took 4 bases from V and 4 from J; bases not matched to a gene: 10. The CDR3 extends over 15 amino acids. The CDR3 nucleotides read TGTGCCTGGAACCCCGGGACAGGGAACCCCTATGGCTACACCTTC. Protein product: CAWNPGTGNPYGYTF.

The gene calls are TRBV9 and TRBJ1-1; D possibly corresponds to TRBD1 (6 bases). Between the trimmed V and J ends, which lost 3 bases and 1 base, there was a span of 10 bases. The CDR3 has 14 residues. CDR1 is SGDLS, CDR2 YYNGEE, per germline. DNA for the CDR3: TGTGCCAGCAGCGCTCAGGGGAGGAACACTGAAGCTTTCTTT. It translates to CASSAQGRNTEAFF.

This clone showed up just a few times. The CDR3: CASSLWTDRLNQPQHF. In DNA, the CDR3 is TGTGCCAGCAGCTTGTGGACGGACAGGTTAAATCAGCCCCAGCATTTT. The chain uses TRBV5-6 and TRBJ1-5; 7 nucleotides match TRBD1. The germline CDR1 and CDR2 sequences are SGHDT and YYEEEE. This CDR3 is 16 amino acids long. The ends lost 1 base at V and 4 bases at J; junction bases unmatched: 8.

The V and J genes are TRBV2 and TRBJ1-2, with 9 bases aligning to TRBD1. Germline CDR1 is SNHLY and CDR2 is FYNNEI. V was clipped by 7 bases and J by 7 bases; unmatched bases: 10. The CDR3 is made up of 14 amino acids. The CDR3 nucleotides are TGTGCCAGCATGTTTACAGGGGGCACGGCTGGCTACACCTTC. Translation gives CASMFTGGTAGYTF.

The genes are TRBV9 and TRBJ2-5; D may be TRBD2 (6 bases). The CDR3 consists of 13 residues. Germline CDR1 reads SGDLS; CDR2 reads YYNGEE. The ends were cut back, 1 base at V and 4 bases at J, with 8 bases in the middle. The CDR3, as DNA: TGTGCCAGCAGCGTACCCGGGGGAGAGACCCAGTACTTC. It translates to CASSVPGGETQYF.

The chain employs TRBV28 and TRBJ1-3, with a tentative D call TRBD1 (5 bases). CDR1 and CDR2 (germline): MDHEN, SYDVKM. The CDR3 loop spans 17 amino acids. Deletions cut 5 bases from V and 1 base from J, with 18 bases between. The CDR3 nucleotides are TGTGCCAGCAGTCCCTCAGGGTTTCGGCCATCTGGAAACACCATATATTTT. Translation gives CASSPSGFRPSGNTIYF.

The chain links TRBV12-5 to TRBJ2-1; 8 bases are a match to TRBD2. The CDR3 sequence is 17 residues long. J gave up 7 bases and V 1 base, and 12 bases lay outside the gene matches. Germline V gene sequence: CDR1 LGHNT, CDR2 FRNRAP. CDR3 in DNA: TGTGCTAGTGGTTTGGGCCGAGCGGGAGTCCATCGGAATGAGCAGTTCTTC. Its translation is CASGLGRAGVHRNEQFF.

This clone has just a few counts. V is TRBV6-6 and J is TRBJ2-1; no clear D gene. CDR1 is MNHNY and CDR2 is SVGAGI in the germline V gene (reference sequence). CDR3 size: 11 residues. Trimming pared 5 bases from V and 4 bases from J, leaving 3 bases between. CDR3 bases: TGTGCCAGCAGTCCATACAATGAGCAGTTCTTC. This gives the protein CASSPYNEQFF.

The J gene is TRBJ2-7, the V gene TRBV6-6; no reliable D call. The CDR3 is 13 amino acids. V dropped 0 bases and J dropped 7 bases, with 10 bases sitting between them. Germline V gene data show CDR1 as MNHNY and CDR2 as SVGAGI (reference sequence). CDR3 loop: CASSYSERWEQYF. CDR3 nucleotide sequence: TGTGCCAGCAGTTACTCAGAGAGGTGGGAGCAGTACTTC.

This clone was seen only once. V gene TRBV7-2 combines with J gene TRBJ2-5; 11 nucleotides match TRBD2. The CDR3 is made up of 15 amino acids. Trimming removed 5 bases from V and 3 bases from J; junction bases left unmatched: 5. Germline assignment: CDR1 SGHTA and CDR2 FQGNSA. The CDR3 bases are TGTGCCAGCAGCCCTAGCGGGGGGTTAGAAGAGACCCAGTACTTC. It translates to CASSPSGGLEETQYF.

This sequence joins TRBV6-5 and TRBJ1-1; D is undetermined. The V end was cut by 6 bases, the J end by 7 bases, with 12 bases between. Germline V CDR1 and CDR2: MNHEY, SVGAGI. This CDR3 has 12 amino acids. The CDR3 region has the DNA TGTGCCAGCAGCGGGTCGACGGGTGAAGCTTTCTTT. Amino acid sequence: CASSGSTGEAFF.

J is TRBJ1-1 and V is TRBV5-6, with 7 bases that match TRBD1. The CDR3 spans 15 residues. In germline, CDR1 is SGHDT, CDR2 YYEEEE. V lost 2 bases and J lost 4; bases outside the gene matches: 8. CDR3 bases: TGTGCCAGCAGCTTCTTGCCAGGGGGTACCACTGAAGCTTTCTTT. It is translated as CASSFLPGGTTEAFF.

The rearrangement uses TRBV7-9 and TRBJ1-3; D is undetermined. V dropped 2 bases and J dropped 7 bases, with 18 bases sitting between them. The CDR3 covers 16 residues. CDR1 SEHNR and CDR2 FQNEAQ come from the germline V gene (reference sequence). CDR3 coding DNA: TGTGCCAGCAGCTTAATCATGACATCCTCCGGTAACACCATATATTTT. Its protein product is CASSLIMTSSGNTIYF.

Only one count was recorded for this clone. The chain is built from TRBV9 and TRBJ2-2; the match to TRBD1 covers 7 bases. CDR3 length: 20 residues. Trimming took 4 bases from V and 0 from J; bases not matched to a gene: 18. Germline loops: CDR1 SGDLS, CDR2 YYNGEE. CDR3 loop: CASSSGGKGGARANTGELFF. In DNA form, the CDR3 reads TGTGCCAGCAGCAGTGGAGGAAAAGGGGGCGCGAGGGCGAACACCGGGGAGCTGTTTTTT.

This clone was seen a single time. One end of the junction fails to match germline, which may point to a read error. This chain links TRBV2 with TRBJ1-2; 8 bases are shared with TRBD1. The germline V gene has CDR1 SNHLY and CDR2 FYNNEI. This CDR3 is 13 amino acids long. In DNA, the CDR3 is TGTGCCAGCATCCACCCCGGACAGGGACGGGTTGCCTTC. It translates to CASIHPGQGRVAF. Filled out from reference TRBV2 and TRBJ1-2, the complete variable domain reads EPEVTQTPSHQVTQMGQEVILRCVPISNHLYFYWYRQILGQKVEFLVSFYNNEISEKSEIFDDQFSVERPDGSNFTLKIRSTKLEDSAMYFCASIHPGQGRVAFGSGTRLTVV.

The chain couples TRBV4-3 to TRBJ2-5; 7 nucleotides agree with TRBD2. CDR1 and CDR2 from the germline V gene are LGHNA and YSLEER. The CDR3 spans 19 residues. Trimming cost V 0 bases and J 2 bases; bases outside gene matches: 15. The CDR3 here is CASSQDAGSPGLSQETQYF. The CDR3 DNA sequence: TGCGCCAGCAGCCAAGATGCGGGTTCCCCGGGACTATCACAAGAGACCCAGTACTTC.

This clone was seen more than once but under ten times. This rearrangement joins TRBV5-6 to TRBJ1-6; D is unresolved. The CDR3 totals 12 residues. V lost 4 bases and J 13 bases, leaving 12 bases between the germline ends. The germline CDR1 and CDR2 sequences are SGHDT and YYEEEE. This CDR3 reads CASSPGVEPLHF. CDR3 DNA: TGTGCCAGCAGCCCCGGGGTCGAGCCCCTCCACTTT.